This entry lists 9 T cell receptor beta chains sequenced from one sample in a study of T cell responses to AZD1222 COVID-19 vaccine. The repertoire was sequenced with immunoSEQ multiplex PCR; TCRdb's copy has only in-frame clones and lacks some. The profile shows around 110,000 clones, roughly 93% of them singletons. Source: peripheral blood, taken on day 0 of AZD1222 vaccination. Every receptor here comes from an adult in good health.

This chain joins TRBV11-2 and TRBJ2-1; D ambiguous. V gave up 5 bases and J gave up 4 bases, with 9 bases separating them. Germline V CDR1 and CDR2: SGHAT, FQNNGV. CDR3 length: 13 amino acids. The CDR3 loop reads CASSTSRYNEQFF. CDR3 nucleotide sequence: TGTGCCAGCAGCACCAGTCGGTACAATGAGCAGTTCTTC.

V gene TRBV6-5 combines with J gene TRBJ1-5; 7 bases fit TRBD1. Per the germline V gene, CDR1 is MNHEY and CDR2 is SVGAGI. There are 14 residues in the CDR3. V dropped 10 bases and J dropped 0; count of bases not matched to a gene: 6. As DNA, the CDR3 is TGTGCCACCCAGGGGGGAAATAGCAATCAGCCCCAGCATTTT. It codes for CATQGGNSNQPQHF.

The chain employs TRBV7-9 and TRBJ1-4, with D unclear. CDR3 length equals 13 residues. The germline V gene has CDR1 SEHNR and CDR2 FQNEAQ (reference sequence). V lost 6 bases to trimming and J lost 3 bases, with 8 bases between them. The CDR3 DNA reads TGTGCCAGCAGGCAAGCACCTAATGAAAAACTGTTTTTT. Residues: CASRQAPNEKLFF.

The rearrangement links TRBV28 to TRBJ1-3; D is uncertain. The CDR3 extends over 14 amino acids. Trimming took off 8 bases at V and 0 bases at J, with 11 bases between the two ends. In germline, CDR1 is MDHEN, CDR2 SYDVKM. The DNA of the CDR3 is TGTGCCAGCGGCAAGGCGAACTCTGGAAACACCATATATTTT. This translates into CASGKANSGNTIYF.

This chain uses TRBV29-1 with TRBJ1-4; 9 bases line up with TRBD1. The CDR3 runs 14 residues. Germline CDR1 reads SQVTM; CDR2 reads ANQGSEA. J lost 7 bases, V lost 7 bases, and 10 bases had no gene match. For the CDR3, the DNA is TGCAGCGGTAAAACAGGGGGCGGCGGTGAAAAACTGTTTTTT. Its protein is CSGKTGGGGEKLFF.

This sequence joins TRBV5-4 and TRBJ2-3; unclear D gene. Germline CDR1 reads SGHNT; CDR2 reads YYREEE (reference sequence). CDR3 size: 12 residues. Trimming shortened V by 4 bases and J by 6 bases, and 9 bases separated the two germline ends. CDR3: CASSLPMDTQYF. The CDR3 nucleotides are TGTGCCAGCAGCCTACCGATGGATACGCAGTATTTT.

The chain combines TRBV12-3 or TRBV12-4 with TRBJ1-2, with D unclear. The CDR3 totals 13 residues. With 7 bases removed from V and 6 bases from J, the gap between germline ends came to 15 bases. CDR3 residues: CASTPEVTHGYTF. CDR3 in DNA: TGTGCCAGCACCCCTGAGGTTACGCATGGCTACACCTTC.

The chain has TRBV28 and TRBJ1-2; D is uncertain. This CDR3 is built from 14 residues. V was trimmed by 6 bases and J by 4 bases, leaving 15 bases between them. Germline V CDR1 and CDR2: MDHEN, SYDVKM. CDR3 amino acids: CASSAAGIPYGYTF. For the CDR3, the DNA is TGTGCCAGCAGCGCCGCTGGGATTCCCTATGGCTACACCTTC.

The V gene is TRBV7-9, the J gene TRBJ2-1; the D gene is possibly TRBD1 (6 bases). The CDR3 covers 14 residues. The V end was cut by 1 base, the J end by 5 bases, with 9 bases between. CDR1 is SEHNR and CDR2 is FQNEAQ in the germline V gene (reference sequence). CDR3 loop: CASSLVQGNNEQFF. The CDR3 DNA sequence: TGTGCCAGCAGCTTAGTTCAGGGGAACAATGAGCAGTTCTTC. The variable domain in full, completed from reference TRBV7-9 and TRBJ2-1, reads DTGVSQNPRHKITKRGQNVTFRCDPISEHNRLYWYRQTLGQGPEFLTYFQNEAQLEKSRLLSDRFSAERPKGSFSTLEIQRTEQGDSAMYLCASSLVQGNNEQFFGPGTRLTVL.